This is a list of T cell receptor beta chains from one sample in a study of blood T cells in healthy people across ages. TCRdb fed the 5' RACE reads into MiXCR, producing one record per CDR3 protein. The sample consists of 600,000 to 850,000 distinct CDR3 sequences, roughly two fifths of them appearing once. The sequenced material came from blood. All receptors come from a woman in her sixties in good health. Both conserved end residues are part of each CDR3. The order of the fields is V gene, clone size, D gene, J gene, CDR3 protein, CDR3 DNA. A D gene is named only where the DNA matches it firmly. Size is stated for part of the rows, as once, few or many counts, or as a class when the clone is expanded.

v_gene: TRBV10-3
abundance: few
d_gene: TRBD1
j_gene: TRBJ1-5
CDR3aa: CAISETTGGTQPQHF
CDR3nt: TGTGCCATCAGTGAGACGACAGGGGGCACTCAGCCCCAGCATTTT

v_gene: TRBV5-1
abundance: few
d_gene: NA
j_gene: TRBJ1-1
CDR3aa: CASSFTGPSNTEAFF
CDR3nt: TGCGCCAGCAGCTTCACAGGTCCTTCGAACACTGAAGCTTTCTTT

v_gene: TRBV6-5
abundance: few
d_gene: TRBD2
j_gene: TRBJ2-7
CDR3aa: CASSDDGLVGEQYF
CDR3nt: TGTGCCAGCAGTGACGACGGACTAGTGGGCGAGCAGTACTTC

v_gene: TRBV6-5
abundance: NA
d_gene: TRBD1
j_gene: TRBJ2-7
CDR3aa: CASSSRTGRKYF
CDR3nt: TGTGCCAGCAGTTCCCGGACAGGGAGGAAGTACTTC

v_gene: TRBV7-3
abundance: few
d_gene: NA
j_gene: TRBJ1-1
CDR3aa: CASSSTQDTEAFF
CDR3nt: TGTGCCAGCAGCTCAACACAGGACACTGAAGCTTTCTTT

v_gene: TRBV10-2
abundance: NA
d_gene: NA
j_gene: TRBJ2-3
CDR3aa: CASRPISTDTQYF
CDR3nt: TGCGCCAGCAGGCCTATAAGCACAGATACGCAGTATTTT

v_gene: TRBV20-1
abundance: NA
d_gene: TRBD2
j_gene: TRBJ2-7
CDR3aa: CSARDDGRGSYEQYF
CDR3nt: TGCAGTGCTAGAGATGACGGGAGGGGTTCTTACGAGCAGTACTTC

v_gene: TRBV6-5
abundance: few
d_gene: NA
j_gene: TRBJ1-1
CDR3aa: CASTPDSFTEAFF
CDR3nt: TGTGCCAGCACCCCAGACAGTTTCACTGAAGCTTTCTTT

v_gene: TRBV10-3
abundance: NA
d_gene: TRBD2
j_gene: TRBJ2-5
CDR3aa: CAISSGASETQYF
CDR3nt: TGTGCCATCAGTAGCGGGGCCTCGGAGACCCAGTACTTC

v_gene: TRBV28
abundance: NA
d_gene: TRBD1
j_gene: TRBJ1-1
CDR3aa: CASTGQENTEAFF
CDR3nt: TGTGCCAGTACGGGACAGGAGAACACTGAAGCTTTCTTT